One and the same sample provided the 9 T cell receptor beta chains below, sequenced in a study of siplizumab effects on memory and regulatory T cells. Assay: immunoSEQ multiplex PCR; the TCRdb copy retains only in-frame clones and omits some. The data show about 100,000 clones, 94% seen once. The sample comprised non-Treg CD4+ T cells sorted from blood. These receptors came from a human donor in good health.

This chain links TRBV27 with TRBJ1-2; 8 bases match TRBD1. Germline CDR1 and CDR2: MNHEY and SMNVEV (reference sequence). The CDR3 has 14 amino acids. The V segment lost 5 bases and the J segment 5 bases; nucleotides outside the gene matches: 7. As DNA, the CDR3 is TGTGCCAGCAGTGTTCAGGGGGCCCGGTATGGCTACACCTTC. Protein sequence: CASSVQGARYGYTF.

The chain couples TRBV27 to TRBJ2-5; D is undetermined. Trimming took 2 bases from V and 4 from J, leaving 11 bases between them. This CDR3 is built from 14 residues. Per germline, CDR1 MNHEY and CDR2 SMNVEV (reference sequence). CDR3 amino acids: CASSLDGRAETQYF. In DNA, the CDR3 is TGTGCCAGCAGTTTAGATGGTAGAGCAGAGACCCAGTACTTC.

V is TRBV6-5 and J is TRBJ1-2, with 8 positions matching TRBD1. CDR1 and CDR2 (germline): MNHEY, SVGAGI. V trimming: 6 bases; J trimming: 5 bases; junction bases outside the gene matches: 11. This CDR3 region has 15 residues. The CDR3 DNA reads TGTGCCAGCAGGGAGGCCGGGACAGGAGTGTATGGCTACACCTTC. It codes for CASREAGTGVYGYTF.

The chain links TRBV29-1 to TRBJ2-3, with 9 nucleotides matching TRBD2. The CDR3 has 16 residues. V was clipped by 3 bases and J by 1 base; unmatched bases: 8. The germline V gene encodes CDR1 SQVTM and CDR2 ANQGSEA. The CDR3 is CSVEGRREGRTDTQYF. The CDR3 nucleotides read TGCAGCGTTGAGGGCCGGCGGGAGGGCCGCACAGATACGCAGTATTTT.

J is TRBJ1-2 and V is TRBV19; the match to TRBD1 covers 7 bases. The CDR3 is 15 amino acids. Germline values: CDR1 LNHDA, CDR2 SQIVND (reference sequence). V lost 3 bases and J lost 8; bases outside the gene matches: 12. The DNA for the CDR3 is TGTGCCAGTAGTATCCGGACAGGCGAAAGCGCGGGCTACACCTTC. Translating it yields CASSIRTGESAGYTF.

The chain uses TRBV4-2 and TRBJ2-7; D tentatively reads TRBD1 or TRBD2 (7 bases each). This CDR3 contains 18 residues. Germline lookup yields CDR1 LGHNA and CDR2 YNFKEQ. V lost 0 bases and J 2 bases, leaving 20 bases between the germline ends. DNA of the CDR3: TGTGCCAGCAGCCAAGATGGGTCAGGGGGGACTAACCCCTACGAGCAGTACTTC. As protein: CASSQDGSGGTNPYEQYF.

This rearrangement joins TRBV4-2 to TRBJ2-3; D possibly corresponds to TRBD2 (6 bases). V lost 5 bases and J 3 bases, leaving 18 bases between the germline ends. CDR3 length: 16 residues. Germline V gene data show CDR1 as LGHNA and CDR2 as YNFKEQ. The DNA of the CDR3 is TGTGCCAGCAGCTCAAGATCCGGCGGGGAAACAGATACGCAGTATTTT. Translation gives CASSSRSGGETDTQYF.

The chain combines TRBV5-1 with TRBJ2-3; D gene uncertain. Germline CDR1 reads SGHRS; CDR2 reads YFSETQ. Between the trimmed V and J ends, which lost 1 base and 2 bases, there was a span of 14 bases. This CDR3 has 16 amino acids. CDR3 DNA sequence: TGCGCCAGCAGCTTGCCCGTCCAACTTAACACAGATACGCAGTATTTT. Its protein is CASSLPVQLNTDTQYF.

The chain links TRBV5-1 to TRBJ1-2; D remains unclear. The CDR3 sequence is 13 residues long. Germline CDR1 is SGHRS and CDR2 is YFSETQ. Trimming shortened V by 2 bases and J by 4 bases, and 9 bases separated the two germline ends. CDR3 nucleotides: TGCGCCAGCAGCTTCTCAGAGCTCTATGGCTACACCTTC. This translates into CASSFSELYGYTF.